This section outlines one T cell receptor beta chain sequence together with its context. Its target is unknown. This record comes from a study of T cell responses to AZD1222 COVID-19 vaccine. Notes on the study in general: Of the AZD1222 recipients, only 5 to 7 were seropositive at baseline. Spike-specific TCR breadth and depth grew following two AZD1222 doses. Possibly, clonal diversity was underestimated; donors were largely white British and included more females.

Germline V gene data show CDR1 as MNHEY and CDR2 as SMNVEV (reference sequence). The CDR3 spans 14 residues. V lost 0 bases, J lost 1 base, and 3 bases lay in between. Clones were sequenced by immunoSEQ multiplex PCR, and TCRdb holds only the in-frame ones, with some missing. The data contain roughly 190,000 clones, just over 90% of them seen just once; the ten biggest clones take up about 1.8%. Pooling covered second doses at about 4 or about 12 weeks. The TCR originated in an adult who received the AZD1222 COVID-19 vaccine. Sequences were derived from peripheral blood, sampled 28 days after the second AZD1222 dose. The gene calls are TRBV27 and TRBJ2-2; D gene unclear. The CDR3 reads CASSLSRNTGELFF. The CDR3 bases are TGTGCCAGCAGTTTATCGCGGAACACCGGGGAGCTGTTTTTT.